A selection of T cell receptor beta chains follows, all from one sample in a study of T-cell reconstitution after alpha-beta-depleted transplantation in children. TCRdb fed the PCR reads into MiXCR, producing one record per CDR3 protein. This table has roughly 340,000 distinct CDR3 sequences, roughly 16% appearing once. The source material was PBMCs, mostly from graft donor cells, sampled 360 days after TCRalphabeta/CD19-depleted stem cell transplant. These receptors came from a male patient between 2 and 10 years old who had a stem cell transplant for acute lymphoblastic leukemia, so the T cells may come from the graft donor. CDR3s include the opening cysteine and the closing phenylalanine or tryptophan. A D gene is named only where the DNA matches it firmly.

cdr3_aa: CASSPDRENTGELFF
v_call: TRBV12-3/TRBV12-4
d_call: TRBD1
j_call: TRBJ2-2

cdr3_aa: CASSLVTGPNTGELFF
v_call: TRBV5-1
d_call: -
j_call: TRBJ2-2

cdr3_aa: CATSQGGGPQHF
v_call: TRBV24-1
d_call: -
j_call: TRBJ1-5

cdr3_aa: CSAQSGLAGGYTGELFF
v_call: TRBV29-1
d_call: TRBD2
j_call: TRBJ2-2

cdr3_aa: CASSRTSYEQYF
v_call: TRBV12-3/TRBV12-4
d_call: -
j_call: TRBJ2-7

cdr3_aa: CSARDSGGGLWSTDTQYF
v_call: TRBV20-1
d_call: TRBD2
j_call: TRBJ2-3

cdr3_aa: CASSLVTSAGETQYF
v_call: TRBV5-1
d_call: -
j_call: TRBJ2-5

cdr3_aa: CASSTELAGAYNEQFF
v_call: TRBV21-1
d_call: -
j_call: TRBJ2-1

cdr3_aa: CASRKLANQETQYF
v_call: TRBV12-3/TRBV12-4
d_call: TRBD2
j_call: TRBJ2-5

cdr3_aa: CASSYHQTGVLYGYTF
v_call: TRBV6-5
d_call: TRBD1
j_call: TRBJ1-2

cdr3_aa: CASSLRDWGSERTEAFF
v_call: TRBV28
d_call: -
j_call: TRBJ1-1

cdr3_aa: CSARRGLLSTGELFF
v_call: TRBV20-1
d_call: -
j_call: TRBJ2-2

cdr3_aa: CASSQQETKRNGYTF
v_call: TRBV4-3
d_call: -
j_call: TRBJ1-2

cdr3_aa: CASKAGVTNEKLFF
v_call: TRBV27
d_call: -
j_call: TRBJ1-4

cdr3_aa: CASSLEGAEAFF
v_call: TRBV28
d_call: -
j_call: TRBJ1-1

cdr3_aa: CASSLSRDTEAFF
v_call: TRBV7-3
d_call: -
j_call: TRBJ1-1

cdr3_aa: CASSLGTPARNEKLFF
v_call: TRBV14
d_call: -
j_call: TRBJ1-4

cdr3_aa: CASNHRAGYEQYF
v_call: TRBV6-1
d_call: -
j_call: TRBJ2-7

cdr3_aa: CASKGPMAEKLFF
v_call: TRBV12-3/TRBV12-4
d_call: -
j_call: TRBJ1-4

cdr3_aa: CAISDLSEQYF
v_call: TRBV10-3
d_call: -
j_call: TRBJ2-7

cdr3_aa: CASSFLSDSEAFF
v_call: TRBV5-1
d_call: -
j_call: TRBJ1-1

cdr3_aa: CATSDSGTGFFTGELFF
v_call: TRBV24-1
d_call: TRBD1
j_call: TRBJ2-2

cdr3_aa: CASSSGTASYEQYF
v_call: TRBV12-3/TRBV12-4
d_call: TRBD1
j_call: TRBJ2-7

cdr3_aa: CSARELAMISYEQYF
v_call: TRBV20-1
d_call: TRBD2
j_call: TRBJ2-7

cdr3_aa: CASSAGREYEQYF
v_call: TRBV5-1
d_call: -
j_call: TRBJ2-7

cdr3_aa: CSARTQSLSSPLHF
v_call: TRBV20-1
d_call: -
j_call: TRBJ1-6

cdr3_aa: CASSLGVPGNEQFF
v_call: TRBV11-1
d_call: -
j_call: TRBJ2-1

cdr3_aa: CAIRGLATDTQYF
v_call: TRBV10-3
d_call: TRBD2
j_call: TRBJ2-3

cdr3_aa: CATSRLLTPRSSTDTQYF
v_call: TRBV15
d_call: -
j_call: TRBJ2-3

cdr3_aa: CASSPSSTDTQYF
v_call: TRBV5-1
d_call: -
j_call: TRBJ2-3

cdr3_aa: CASSQALGANEKLFF
v_call: TRBV4-3
d_call: -
j_call: TRBJ1-4

cdr3_aa: CASSYSGSTLSSYEQYF
v_call: TRBV6-5
d_call: -
j_call: TRBJ2-7

cdr3_aa: CASSLKGLKRNEQFF
v_call: TRBV12-3/TRBV12-4
d_call: TRBD2
j_call: TRBJ2-1

cdr3_aa: CASSESRAMGNTGELFF
v_call: TRBV10-1
d_call: -
j_call: TRBJ2-2

cdr3_aa: CASSHSGRAWDEQFF
v_call: TRBV3-1
d_call: TRBD2
j_call: TRBJ2-1

cdr3_aa: CASSDHMGPYNEQFF
v_call: TRBV9
d_call: -
j_call: TRBJ2-1

cdr3_aa: CATQLAGFAYNEQFF
v_call: TRBV28
d_call: TRBD2
j_call: TRBJ2-1

cdr3_aa: CASSVESNEQFF
v_call: TRBV9
d_call: -
j_call: TRBJ2-1

cdr3_aa: CASSFAPSGSSGQYF
v_call: TRBV12-3/TRBV12-4
d_call: TRBD2
j_call: TRBJ2-7

cdr3_aa: CASSWPDRSLSYEQYF
v_call: TRBV7-2
d_call: TRBD1
j_call: TRBJ2-7

cdr3_aa: CASSLVVRVLAGVHF
v_call: TRBV7-2
d_call: TRBD2
j_call: TRBJ2-3

cdr3_aa: CASSGADTEAFF
v_call: TRBV30
d_call: -
j_call: TRBJ1-1

cdr3_aa: CASTPRRTGRTEAFF
v_call: TRBV28
d_call: TRBD1
j_call: TRBJ1-1

cdr3_aa: CSARDLRGGYTGIQYF
v_call: TRBV20-1
d_call: TRBD2
j_call: TRBJ2-4

cdr3_aa: CASSLAASGRPSFF
v_call: TRBV7-9
d_call: TRBD2
j_call: TRBJ2-1

cdr3_aa: CASSLFSGYEQYF
v_call: TRBV12-3/TRBV12-4
d_call: -
j_call: TRBJ2-7

cdr3_aa: CASSLQAYEQYF
v_call: TRBV12-3/TRBV12-4
d_call: -
j_call: TRBJ2-7

cdr3_aa: CASSQDRTRVPPHNEQFF
v_call: TRBV4-3
d_call: -
j_call: TRBJ2-1

cdr3_aa: CASSLPIGELGDEQYF
v_call: TRBV13
d_call: -
j_call: TRBJ2-7

cdr3_aa: CSVRTRTSGTYNEQFF
v_call: TRBV29-1
d_call: TRBD2
j_call: TRBJ2-1

cdr3_aa: CATHTGEGTTDTQYF
v_call: TRBV12-3/TRBV12-4
d_call: -
j_call: TRBJ2-3

cdr3_aa: CASSEGGRGELFF
v_call: TRBV10-1
d_call: -
j_call: TRBJ2-2

cdr3_aa: CSVADFLNTEAFF
v_call: TRBV29-1
d_call: -
j_call: TRBJ1-1

cdr3_aa: CSARDTGARYEQYF
v_call: TRBV20-1
d_call: TRBD1
j_call: TRBJ2-7

cdr3_aa: CASSGHHLGNEQFF
v_call: TRBV6-1
d_call: -
j_call: TRBJ2-1

cdr3_aa: CATSRVDGLSYEQYF
v_call: TRBV15
d_call: -
j_call: TRBJ2-7

cdr3_aa: CASSSQTGGGGNQPQHF
v_call: TRBV6-5
d_call: TRBD1
j_call: TRBJ1-5

cdr3_aa: CASSQWVMTDRDTGELFF
v_call: TRBV16
d_call: TRBD1
j_call: TRBJ2-2